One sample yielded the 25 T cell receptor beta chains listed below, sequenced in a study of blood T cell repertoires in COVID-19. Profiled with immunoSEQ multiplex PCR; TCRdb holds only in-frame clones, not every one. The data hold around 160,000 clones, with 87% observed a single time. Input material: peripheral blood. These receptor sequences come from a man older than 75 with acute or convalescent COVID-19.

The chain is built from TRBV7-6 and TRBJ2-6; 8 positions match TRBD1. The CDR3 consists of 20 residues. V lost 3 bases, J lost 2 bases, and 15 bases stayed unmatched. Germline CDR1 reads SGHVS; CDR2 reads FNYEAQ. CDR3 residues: CASSLSTGGIGWTGANVLTF. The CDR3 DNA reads TGTGCCAGCAGCTTGAGTACAGGGGGGATCGGTTGGACTGGGGCCAACGTCCTGACTTTC.

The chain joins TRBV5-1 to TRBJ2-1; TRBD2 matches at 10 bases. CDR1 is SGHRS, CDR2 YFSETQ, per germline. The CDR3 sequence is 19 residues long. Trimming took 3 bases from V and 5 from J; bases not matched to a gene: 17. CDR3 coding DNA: TGCGCCAGCAGCTACCTTGCACGTCATGGACTAGCGGTTGACAATGAGCAGTTCTTC. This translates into CASSYLARHGLAVDNEQFF.

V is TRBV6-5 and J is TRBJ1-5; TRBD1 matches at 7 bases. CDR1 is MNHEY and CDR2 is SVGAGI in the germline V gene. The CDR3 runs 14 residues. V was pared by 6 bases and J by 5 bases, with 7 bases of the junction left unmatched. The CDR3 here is CASRGIQGYQPQHF. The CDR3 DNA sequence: TGTGCCAGCAGGGGAATACAGGGGTATCAGCCCCAGCATTTT.

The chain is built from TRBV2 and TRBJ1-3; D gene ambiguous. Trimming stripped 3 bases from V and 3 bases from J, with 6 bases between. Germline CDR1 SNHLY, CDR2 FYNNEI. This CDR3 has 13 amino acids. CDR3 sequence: CASSDTRGNTIYF. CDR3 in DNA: TGTGCCAGCAGTGACACACGTGGAAACACCATATATTTT.

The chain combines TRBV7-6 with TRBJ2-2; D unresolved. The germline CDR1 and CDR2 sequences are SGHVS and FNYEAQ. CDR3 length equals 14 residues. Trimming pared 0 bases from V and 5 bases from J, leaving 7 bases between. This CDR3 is CASSLAQITGELFF. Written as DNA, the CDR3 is TGTGCCAGCAGCTTAGCACAGATTACCGGGGAGCTGTTTTTT.

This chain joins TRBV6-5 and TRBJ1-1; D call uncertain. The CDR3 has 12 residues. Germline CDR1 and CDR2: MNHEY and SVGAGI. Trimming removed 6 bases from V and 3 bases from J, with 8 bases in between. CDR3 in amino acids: CASSLRDTEAFF. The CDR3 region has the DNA TGTGCCAGCAGCCTCCGGGACACTGAAGCTTTCTTT.

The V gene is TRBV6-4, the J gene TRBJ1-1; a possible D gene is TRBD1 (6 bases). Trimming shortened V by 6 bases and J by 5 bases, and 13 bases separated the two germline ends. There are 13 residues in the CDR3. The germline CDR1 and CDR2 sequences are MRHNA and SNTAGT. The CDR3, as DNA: TGTGCCAGCAGGAGACAGGCTACGACTGAAGCTTTCTTT. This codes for CASRRQATTEAFF.

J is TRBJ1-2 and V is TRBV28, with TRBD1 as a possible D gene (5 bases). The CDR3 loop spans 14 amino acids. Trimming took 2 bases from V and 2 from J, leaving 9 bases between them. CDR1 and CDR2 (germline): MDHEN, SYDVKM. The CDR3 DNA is TGTGCCAGCAGTTTAGTCTCAGGGAACTATGGCTACACCTTC. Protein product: CASSLVSGNYGYTF.

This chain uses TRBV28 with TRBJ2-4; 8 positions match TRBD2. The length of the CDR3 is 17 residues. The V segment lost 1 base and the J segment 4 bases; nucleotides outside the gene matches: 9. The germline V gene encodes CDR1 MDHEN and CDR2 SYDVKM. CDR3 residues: CASSLFQKRGPKNIQYF. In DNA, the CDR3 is TGTGCCAGCAGTTTATTCCAAAAGCGGGGGCCTAAAAACATTCAGTACTTC.

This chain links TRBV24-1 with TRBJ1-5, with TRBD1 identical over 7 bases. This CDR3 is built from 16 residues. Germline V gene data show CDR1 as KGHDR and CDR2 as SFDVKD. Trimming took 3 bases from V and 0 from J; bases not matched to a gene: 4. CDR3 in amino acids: CATSDITGDSNQPQHF. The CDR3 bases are TGTGCCACCAGTGATATTACAGGGGATAGCAATCAGCCCCAGCATTTT.

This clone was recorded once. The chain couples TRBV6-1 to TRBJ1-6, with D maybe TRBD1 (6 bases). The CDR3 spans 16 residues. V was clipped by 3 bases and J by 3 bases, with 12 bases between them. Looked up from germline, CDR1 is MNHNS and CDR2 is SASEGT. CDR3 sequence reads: CASSEDSDFYNSPLHF. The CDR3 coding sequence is TGTGCCAGCAGTGAGGACAGCGACTTCTATAATTCACCCCTCCACTTT.

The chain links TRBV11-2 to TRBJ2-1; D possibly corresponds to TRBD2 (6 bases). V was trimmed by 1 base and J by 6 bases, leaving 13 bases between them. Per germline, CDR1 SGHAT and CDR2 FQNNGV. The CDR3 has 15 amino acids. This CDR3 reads CASSLVTRESNEQFF. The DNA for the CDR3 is TGTGCCAGCAGCTTAGTCACCCGGGAGAGCAATGAGCAGTTCTTC.

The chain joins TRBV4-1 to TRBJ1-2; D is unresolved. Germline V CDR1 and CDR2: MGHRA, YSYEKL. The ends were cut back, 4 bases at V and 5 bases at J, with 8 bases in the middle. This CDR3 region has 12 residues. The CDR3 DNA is TGCGCCAGCAGCCCAGGATCATATGGCTACACCTTC. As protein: CASSPGSYGYTF.

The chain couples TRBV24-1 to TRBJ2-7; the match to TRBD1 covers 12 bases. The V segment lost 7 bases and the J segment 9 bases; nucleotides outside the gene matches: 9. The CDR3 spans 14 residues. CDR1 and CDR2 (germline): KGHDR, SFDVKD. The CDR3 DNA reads TGTGCCACCAGCGACCGGGACAGGGGGCATCGGCAGTACTTC. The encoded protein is CATSDRDRGHRQYF.

The CDR3 loop reads CASSFVPSAYQETQYF. For the CDR3, the DNA is TGTGCCAGCAGTTTCGTGCCTAGCGCGTACCAAGAGACCCAGTACTTC. V gene TRBV28 combines with J gene TRBJ2-5; D possibly corresponds to TRBD2 (6 bases). CDR1 is MDHEN and CDR2 is SYDVKM in the germline V gene. Trimming took 3 bases from V and 0 from J, leaving 14 bases between them. The CDR3 extends over 16 amino acids.

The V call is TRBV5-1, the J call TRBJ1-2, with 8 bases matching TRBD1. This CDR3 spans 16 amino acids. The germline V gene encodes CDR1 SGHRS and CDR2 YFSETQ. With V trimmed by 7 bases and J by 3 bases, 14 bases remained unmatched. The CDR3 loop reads CASQSEPGGPDYGYTF. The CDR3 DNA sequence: TGCGCCAGCCAAAGCGAACCAGGGGGCCCGGACTATGGCTACACCTTC. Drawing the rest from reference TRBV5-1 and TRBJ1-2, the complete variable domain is KAGVTQTPRYLIKTRGQQVTLSCSPISGHRSVSWYQQTPGQGLQFLFEYFSETQRNKGNFPGRFSGRQFSNSRSEMNVSTLELGDSALYLCASQSEPGGPDYGYTFGSGTRLTVV.

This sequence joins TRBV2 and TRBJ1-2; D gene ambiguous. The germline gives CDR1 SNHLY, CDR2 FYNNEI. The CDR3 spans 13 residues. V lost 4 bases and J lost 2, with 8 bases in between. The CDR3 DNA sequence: TGTGCCAGCAGTGGCACTACGAACTATGGCTACACCTTC. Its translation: CASSGTTNYGYTF.

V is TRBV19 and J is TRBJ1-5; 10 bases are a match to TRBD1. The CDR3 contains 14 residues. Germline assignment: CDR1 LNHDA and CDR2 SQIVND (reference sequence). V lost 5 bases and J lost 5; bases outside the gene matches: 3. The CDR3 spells CASSAGQGHQPQHF. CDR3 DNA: TGTGCCAGTAGTGCGGGACAGGGGCATCAGCCCCAGCATTTT.

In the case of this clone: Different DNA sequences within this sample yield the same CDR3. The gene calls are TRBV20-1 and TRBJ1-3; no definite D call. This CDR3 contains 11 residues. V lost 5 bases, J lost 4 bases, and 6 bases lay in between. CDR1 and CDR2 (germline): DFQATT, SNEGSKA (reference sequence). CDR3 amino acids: CSASLGNTIYF. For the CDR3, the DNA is TGCAGTGCTTCTTTAGGAAACACCATATATTTT.

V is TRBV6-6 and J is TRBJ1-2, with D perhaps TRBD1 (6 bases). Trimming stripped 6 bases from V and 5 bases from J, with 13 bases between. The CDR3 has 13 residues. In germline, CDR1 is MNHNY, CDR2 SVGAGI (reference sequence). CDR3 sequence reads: CASSRTEDYGYTF. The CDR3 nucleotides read TGTGCCAGCAGCCGGACAGAAGATTATGGCTACACCTTC.

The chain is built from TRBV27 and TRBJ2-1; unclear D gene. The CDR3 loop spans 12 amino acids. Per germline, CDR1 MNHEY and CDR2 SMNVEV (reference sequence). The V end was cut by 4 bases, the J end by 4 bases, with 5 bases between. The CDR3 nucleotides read TGTGCCAGCAGTTCGCGTTACAATGAGCAGTTCTTC. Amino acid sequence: CASSSRYNEQFF.

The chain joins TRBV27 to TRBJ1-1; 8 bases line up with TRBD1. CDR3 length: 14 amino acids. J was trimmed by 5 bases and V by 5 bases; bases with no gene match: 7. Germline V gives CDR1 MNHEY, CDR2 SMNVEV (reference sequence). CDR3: CASSSTGGVTEAFF. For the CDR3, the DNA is TGTGCCAGCAGTAGTACAGGGGGGGTTACTGAAGCTTTCTTT.

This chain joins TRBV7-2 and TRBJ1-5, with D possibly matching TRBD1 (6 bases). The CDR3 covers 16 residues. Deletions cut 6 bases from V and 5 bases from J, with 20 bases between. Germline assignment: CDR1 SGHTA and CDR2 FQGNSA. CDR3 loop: CASSLGAVGGHQPQHF. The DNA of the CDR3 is TGTGCCAGCAGTCTCGGGGCAGTCGGGGGGCATCAGCCCCAGCATTTT.

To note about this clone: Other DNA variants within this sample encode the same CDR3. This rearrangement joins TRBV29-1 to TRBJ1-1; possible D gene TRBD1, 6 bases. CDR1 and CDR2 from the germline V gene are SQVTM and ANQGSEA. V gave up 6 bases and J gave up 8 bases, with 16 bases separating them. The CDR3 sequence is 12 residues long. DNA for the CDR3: TGCAGCGTCTCAGAGGGGGGGGCCGAAGCTTTCTTT. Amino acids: CSVSEGGAEAFF.

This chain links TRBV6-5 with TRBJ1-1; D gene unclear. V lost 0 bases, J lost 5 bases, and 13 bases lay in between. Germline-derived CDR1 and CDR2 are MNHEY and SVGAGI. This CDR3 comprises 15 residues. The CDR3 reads CASSYSIRGKTEAFF. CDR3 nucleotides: TGTGCCAGCAGTTACTCGATTCGAGGGAAGACTGAAGCTTTCTTT.